These T cell receptor beta chains were read from a single sample in a study of identical twins. TCRdb re-called the 5' RACE reads with MiXCR, one entry per CDR3 protein. The table has 750,000 to 950,000 distinct CDR3 sequences, approximately 13% seen once. This sample also belongs to another study, concerning yellow fever vaccine responses in identical twins.

The sequenced material came from PBMCs. The receptor set was obtained from a woman in her late teens or twenties in good health. Both conserved end residues are part of each CDR3. The D gene is left open where the match is weak. Clone size is given for some rows only: seen once, a few or many times, or a class if the clone is expanded.

d_call j_call clone_size v_call cdr3_aa cdr3_nt
. TRBJ2-3 few TRBV24-1 CATSDPRGNKQDTQYF TGTGCCACCAGTGATCCCAGGGGTAATAAGCAAGATACGCAGTATTTT
. TRBJ2-5 few TRBV12-3/TRBV12-4 CASMRGAGEETQYF TGTGCCAGCATGCGTGGGGCAGGGGAAGAGACCCAGTACTTC
. TRBJ2-5 . TRBV7-2 CASSGRTASEETQYF TGTGCCAGCAGCGGGCGGACAGCTTCAGAAGAGACCCAGTACTTC
. TRBJ1-4 few TRBV4-1 CASSQLRLGGPATNEKLFF TGCGCCAGCAGCCAACTACGGCTTGGGGGGCCGGCAACTAATGAAAAACTGTTTTTT
TRBD1 TRBJ2-3 . TRBV2 CASSGTGVLRPDTQYF TGTGCCAGCAGTGGGACAGGGGTATTACGACCAGATACGCAGTATTTT
TRBD1 TRBJ2-5 . TRBV6-2/TRBV6-3 CASTNWGQGVETQYF TGTGCCAGCACCAACTGGGGACAGGGGGTTGAGACCCAGTACTTC
TRBD2 TRBJ2-1 few TRBV5-1 CASSRRGGGNEQFF TGCGCCAGCAGCCGTCGGGGGGGCGGGAATGAGCAGTTCTTC
. TRBJ1-2 . TRBV7-9 CASSLRQVHWNGYTF TGTGCCAGCAGCTTACGACAGGTCCACTGGAATGGCTACACCTTC
. TRBJ2-1 few TRBV11-3 CASSFDPPVGNEQFF TGTGCCAGCAGCTTCGACCCCCCTGTTGGGAATGAGCAGTTCTTC
. TRBJ1-2 few TRBV7-9 CASSLVRWGYTF TGTGCCAGCAGCTTAGTCCGATGGGGCTACACCTTC
. TRBJ2-3 . TRBV11-2 CASSFVAGTIEDTQYF TGTGCCAGCAGCTTTGTGGCGGGGACAATCGAAGATACGCAGTATTTT
TRBD2 TRBJ2-1 many TRBV6-2/TRBV6-3 CASSYATLKTSGSSSEQFF TGTGCCAGCAGTTATGCGACACTGAAGACTAGCGGGAGTTCTAGTGAGCAGTTCTTC
. TRBJ2-2 many TRBV12-3/TRBV12-4 CASSFLLAGELFF TGTGCCAGCAGTTTCTTACTAGCCGGGGAGCTGTTTTTT
TRBD1 TRBJ2-2 few TRBV7-3 CASSLSGTGVPGELFF TGTGCCAGCAGCTTAAGCGGGACAGGGGTTCCCGGGGAGCTGTTTTTT
TRBD1 TRBJ2-3 . TRBV27 CASRTGGKYTQYF TGTGCCAGCAGGACAGGGGGCAAGTATACGCAGTATTTT
TRBD2 TRBJ2-3 . TRBV5-8 CASNPLAGGTDTQYF TGTGCCAGCAACCCTTTAGCGGGGGGAACGGATACGCAGTATTTT
TRBD1 TRBJ1-4 . TRBV7-8 CASSLRDRDEKLFF TGTGCCAGCAGCTTAAGGGACAGGGATGAAAAACTGTTTTTT
. TRBJ2-7 many TRBV12-3/TRBV12-4 CASSLSPGLYYEQYF TGTGCCAGCAGTTTAAGCCCGGGACTCTACTACGAGCAGTACTTC
. TRBJ2-3 . TRBV10-3 CASSDPPRRQAPPDTQYF TGTGCCAGCAGCGACCCACCTCGTCGACAGGCGCCTCCAGATACGCAGTATTTT
. TRBJ2-5 . TRBV2 CASRGRPEETQYF TGTGCCAGCAGAGGACGGCCTGAAGAGACCCAGTACTTC
. TRBJ2-5 few TRBV4-2 CASSQGPGGQETQYF TGTGCCAGCAGCCAGGGCCCGGGGGGCCAGGAGACCCAGTACTTC
. TRBJ2-4 many TRBV24-1 CATSRGVAKNIQYF TGTGCCACCAGTCGCGGGGTTGCCAAAAACATTCAGTACTTC
. TRBJ2-2 . TRBV9 CASSGVAPNTGELFF TGTGCCAGCAGCGGTGTGGCACCGAACACCGGGGAGCTGTTTTTT
. TRBJ2-1 few TRBV2 CASTFPVAGEHEQFF TGTGCCAGCACGTTTCCCGTAGCCGGAGAACATGAGCAGTTCTTC
. TRBJ1-1 many TRBV11-2 CASSSGTTEAFF TGTGCCAGCAGCTCCGGGACCACTGAAGCTTTCTTT
. TRBJ2-4 . TRBV20-1 CSARDRWRDKNIQYF TGCAGTGCTAGAGATCGGTGGCGGGATAAAAACATTCAGTACTTC
. TRBJ2-1 many TRBV12-3/TRBV12-4 CASRQGGDNEQFF TGTGCCAGCAGGCAGGGGGGGGATAATGAGCAGTTCTTC
. TRBJ2-3 . TRBV7-2 CASSLAGDAYF TGTGCCAGCAGCTTAGCGGGTGACGCGTATTTT
TRBD1 TRBJ1-1 few TRBV20-1 CSAPGEAGGMGTEAFF TGCAGTGCCCCCGGGGAGGCAGGGGGCATGGGCACTGAAGCTTTCTTT
. TRBJ2-7 . TRBV3-1 CASSQDVGSTYEQYF TGTGCCAGCAGCCAAGACGTAGGAAGCACCTACGAGCAGTACTTC
TRBD1 TRBJ2-7 many TRBV5-5 CASSLTGTGIYEQYF TGTGCCAGCAGCTTGACCGGGACAGGGATCTACGAGCAGTACTTC
. TRBJ2-5 many TRBV29-1 CSVEFVGETQYF TGCAGCGTTGAATTTGTGGGGGAGACCCAGTACTTC
. TRBJ1-5 few TRBV20-1 CSARSLENQPQHF TGCAGTGCTAGGTCCTTGGAGAATCAGCCCCAGCATTTT
. TRBJ1-1 few TRBV4-1 CASSQPRGDTEAFF TGCGCCAGCAGCCAGCCCCGGGGGGACACTGAAGCTTTCTTT
TRBD2 TRBJ2-1 many TRBV20-1 CSADAGGRYNEQFF TGCAGTGCTGACGCGGGGGGGAGGTACAATGAGCAGTTCTTC
. TRBJ2-5 . TRBV28 CASRFSEQGDMETQYF TGTGCCAGCCGTTTTAGCGAACAGGGTGATATGGAGACCCAGTACTTC
TRBD1 TRBJ1-1 few TRBV6-1 CASSTGEDTEAFF TGTGCCAGCAGCACAGGGGAGGACACTGAAGCTTTCTTT
TRBD1 TRBJ1-6 few TRBV15 CATSTNRGGTPLHF TGTGCCACCAGCACCAACAGGGGAGGGACACCCCTCCACTTT
. TRBJ2-1 few TRBV5-5 CASSIKAGRDNEQFF TGTGCCAGCAGCATCAAAGCTGGACGAGACAATGAGCAGTTCTTC
. TRBJ2-1 many TRBV12-3/TRBV12-4 CASSSPGEQFF TGTGCCAGCAGTTCCCCTGGTGAGCAGTTCTTC
. TRBJ2-6 . TRBV18 CASSPPHSGANVLTF TGTGCCAGCTCACCGCCCCACTCTGGGGCCAACGTCCTGACTTTC
. TRBJ2-3 . TRBV14 CASSQSLGAADTQYF TGTGCCAGCAGCCAATCACTGGGGGCGGCAGATACGCAGTATTTT